Listed below are T cell receptor beta chains from one sample, sequenced in a study of blood T cell repertoires in COVID-19. Profiling relied on immunoSEQ multiplex PCR, and the TCRdb table lists in-frame clones only, not all of them. Of 150,000 to 170,000 clones listed, roughly 89% are singletons. Sequenced: peripheral blood. These receptors originate from a man in his fifties with acute or convalescent COVID-19. CDR3s include the opening cysteine and the closing phenylalanine or tryptophan. A D gene is named only where the DNA matches it firmly. A clone size is listed for some rows: how often the clone was seen (once, few, many), or a class if it is expanded.

DNA	CDR3	D	size	V	J
TGTGCCAGCAGTTTCGGGGGTGGCTACACCTTC	CASSFGGGYTF	-	-	TRBV12-3/TRBV12-4	TRBJ1-2
TGTGCCAGCAGCGCTGGACAGGGGGCCTTTCAGCCCCAGCATTTT	CASSAGQGAFQPQHF	TRBD1	-	TRBV9	TRBJ1-5
TGTGCCAGCAGTTTATCCCCAGCGGGGGGTTACAATGAGCAGTTCTTC	CASSLSPAGGYNEQFF	TRBD2	-	TRBV27	TRBJ2-1
TGTGCCAGCAGCCAAGGTGGGTGGGACAGCGAAAAACTGTTTTTT	CASSQGGWDSEKLFF	TRBD1	-	TRBV3-1/TRBV3-2	TRBJ1-4
TGTGCCTGGAGTAGGGGCAGGGGTAGCAATCAGCCCCAGCATTTT	CAWSRGRGSNQPQHF	-	-	TRBV30	TRBJ1-5
TGCAGCGGGTCACAGGGCCGCTGGGGCTACACCTTC	CSGSQGRWGYTF	-	-	TRBV29-1	TRBJ1-2
TGTGCCAGCAGCTTAGTATCAGGGGGTTCTAACTATGGCTACACCTTC	CASSLVSGGSNYGYTF	TRBD1	-	TRBV7-2	TRBJ1-2
TGTGCCAGCAGAAACCGCTACGGAGGAGGGGGCGAGGTCGAGCAGTACTTC	CASRNRYGGGGEVEQYF	-	-	TRBV9	TRBJ2-7
TGTGCCAGCAGCTTAGGGGGAGCGGGAGGGAGCTACAATGAGCAGTTCTTC	CASSLGGAGGSYNEQFF	TRBD2	-	TRBV11-3	TRBJ2-1
TGCGCCAGCAGCTTGGTTGGGGGACAGGGGGCCGGAGAGCAGTTCTTC	CASSLVGGQGAGEQFF	TRBD1	-	TRBV5-1	TRBJ2-1
TGTGCCAGCACCCTGGGACAGTATAATTCACCCCTCCACTTT	CASTLGQYNSPLHF	TRBD1	-	TRBV6-5	TRBJ1-6
TGCGCCAGCAGCTTGTGGGGCTCTAGCACAGATACGCAGTATTTT	CASSLWGSSTDTQYF	-	-	TRBV5-1	TRBJ2-3
TGTGCCAGCAGTTTGGACAGGACCATGAACACTGAAGCTTTCTTT	CASSLDRTMNTEAFF	TRBD1	-	TRBV27	TRBJ1-1
TGTGCCAGCAACCTGGTCGGACAGAGTCCCAAAAACATTCAGTACTTC	CASNLVGQSPKNIQYF	-	-	TRBV7-2	TRBJ2-4
TGCGCCAGCAGTCCAAACGCCGGGACAATCGACGGCGATGGCTACACCTTC	CASSPNAGTIDGDGYTF	-	-	TRBV5-1	TRBJ1-2
TGTGCCAGCAGCCAGGGACAGGGGGCCTATGGCTACACCTTC	CASSQGQGAYGYTF	TRBD1	-	TRBV7-3	TRBJ1-2
TGTGCCAGCAGCCCGGACAGGAACATTCAGTACTTC	CASSPDRNIQYF	TRBD1	-	TRBV7-9	TRBJ2-4
TGTGCCAGCAGCCCCGACTGGGGCGTTGGCACTGAAGCTTTCTTT	CASSPDWGVGTEAFF	-	once	TRBV7-2	TRBJ1-1
TGTGCCAGCAAACCCGGGACAGGGGGGATCAATGAGCAGTTCTTC	CASKPGTGGINEQFF	TRBD1	-	TRBV27	TRBJ2-1
TGCGCCAGCAGCTTGACTAGTTCCTACAATGAGCAGTTCTTC	CASSLTSSYNEQFF	-	once	TRBV5-1	TRBJ2-1
TGTGCCAGCAGTGAATATAGGGCCGGGAGGGCTGAAGCTTTCTTT	CASSEYRAGRAEAFF	-	few	TRBV25-1	TRBJ1-1
TGTGCCAGCAGCTTACAAGGACAGTCCAATGAGCAGTTCTTC	CASSLQGQSNEQFF	-	once	TRBV7-3	TRBJ2-1
TGTGCCAGCAGCTTAAGGCCTAGCGACGAGCAGTACTTC	CASSLRPSDEQYF	-	-	TRBV7-2	TRBJ2-7
TGTGCCAGCTCACCACTACAGTCTGGGGCCAACGTCCTGACTTTC	CASSPLQSGANVLTF	-	few	TRBV18	TRBJ2-6
TGTGCCAGCAGCCAAGTTCTAGCTGCACAAGAGACCCAGTACTTC	CASSQVLAAQETQYF	-	-	TRBV3-1/TRBV3-2	TRBJ2-5
TGCGCCAGCAGCCCGACAGGGGGCGCTTGGACCGGGGAGCTGTTTTTT	CASSPTGGAWTGELFF	TRBD1	-	TRBV4-1	TRBJ2-2
TGTGCCTGGAGATTAACTACAGGGGTTACCGGGGAGCTGTTTTTT	CAWRLTTGVTGELFF	TRBD1	-	TRBV30	TRBJ2-2
TGCAGCACAAAAACCGGGACAGGGGTTCAAGAGACCCAGTACTTC	CSTKTGTGVQETQYF	TRBD1	few	TRBV29-1	TRBJ2-5
TGCGCCAGCAGGGAGACATTGAACACTGAAGCTTTCTTT	CASRETLNTEAFF	-	-	TRBV10-1	TRBJ1-1
TGTGCCAGTAGTATAAAGGCGGGCACCGGGGAGCTGTTTTTT	CASSIKAGTGELFF	-	once	TRBV19	TRBJ2-2
TGTGCCAGCTCACCAGGGACAGGGGGAGGCGAGACCCAGTACTTC	CASSPGTGGGETQYF	TRBD1	-	TRBV18	TRBJ2-5
TGTGCCAGCAGCTTAAACGGATGGGGGGGCAGTCAGAAAAAACTGTTTTTT	CASSLNGWGGSQKKLFF	-	-	TRBV7-2	TRBJ1-4
TGCGCCAGCAGCTTGACTGACACAGATACGCAGTATTTT	CASSLTDTDTQYF	-	-	TRBV4-1	TRBJ2-3
TGTGCCAGCAGACTTACAGGGGCCGATACGCAGTATTTT	CASRLTGADTQYF	TRBD1	-	TRBV27	TRBJ2-3
TGTGCCTGGAGTGCCCCGGACAGTTCGCTTAGGCCGGGCGTTCCGTTCTTC	CAWSAPDSSLRPGVPFF	-	-	TRBV30	TRBJ2-1
TGTGCCAGCAGCCCTCCATTGGGGGCAGGGACCTACGAGCAGTACTTC	CASSPPLGAGTYEQYF	-	-	TRBV14	TRBJ2-7
TGTGCCAGCAGTTTACGGCAGGGGGCTGGGACCGGGGAGCTGTTTTTT	CASSLRQGAGTGELFF	TRBD1	-	TRBV27	TRBJ2-2
TGTGCCAGCTCTCCCGTTGAGGGCACTGAAGCTTTCTTT	CASSPVEGTEAFF	-	-	TRBV18	TRBJ1-1
TGTGCCAGCAGAAAAACAGGGGGCTCTGGAAACACCATATATTTT	CASRKTGGSGNTIYF	TRBD1	-	TRBV6-6	TRBJ1-3
TGTGCCAGCAGTACAGAACAGGGGGCCATAAACATTCAGTACTTC	CASSTEQGAINIQYF	TRBD1	-	TRBV27	TRBJ2-4